This paragraph covers one T cell receptor (beta chain) sequence. The data derive from a study of Ad26.COV2.S vaccination and SARS-CoV-2 variants. Across the study: In the study, Ad26.COV2.S was injected intramuscularly once, or twice 56 days apart.

Sequencing used immunoSEQ multiplex PCR; TCRdb keeps in-frame clones, though not all of them. Of over 250,000 clones in the sample, about 89% were seen once. Indicated treatment: around 19 received Ad26.COV2.S at low or high dose, single or two shots; 5 received placebo; per-sample allocation not given. Sampling took place 63 days after the first vaccine or placebo injection. Sequencing was performed on peripheral blood, taken in a trial of Ad26.COV2.S vaccine versus placebo. This clonotype was sampled from a person between 18 and 60 years old who received the Ad26.COV2.S COVID-19 vaccine or a placebo.

CDR3 DNA: TGTGCCAGCAGACGAGGGGTCGCCGGGGAGCTGTTTTTT. This gives the protein CASRRGVAGELFF. This chain connects TRBV6-5 to TRBJ2-2; possibly TRBD1 or TRBD2 for D (5 bases each). V lost 6 bases and J 6 bases, leaving 11 bases between the germline ends. Germline CDR1 reads MNHEY; CDR2 reads SVGAGI. The CDR3 loop spans 13 amino acids.